This T cell receptor (beta chain) emerged from a study of PD-1 blockade in mismatch repair-deficient tumors. Study details: Enrolled about 2013-2016, patients had progressing, pretreated mismatch repair-deficient cancers of around 12 types.

The CDR3 extends over 16 amino acids. The trim removed 0 bases at V and 8 bases at J, leaving 9 bases unmatched. The germline V gene encodes CDR1 MNHEY and CDR2 SVGAGI. Using immunoSEQ multiplex PCR, the repertoire was profiled, and TCRdb retains in-frame clones only, with some absent. This repertoire shows approximately 120,000 clones, about 85% found once; its top ten account for roughly 13%. The chain combines TRBV6-5 with TRBJ2-1, with 8 bases matching TRBD2. Here the sequenced sample was peripheral blood, taken 44 weeks after starting pembrolizumab. The receptor comes from an adult with mismatch repair-deficient cancer. The CDR3 region has the DNA TGTGCCAGCAGTTACTCGCCGGGAGGGGTTGAAGATGAGCAGTTCTTC. Translation: CASSYSPGGVEDEQFF.